The sample holds a few counts of the clone carrying this T cell receptor beta chain. No antigen is known for it. Some clones are missing from TCRdb's copy, which holds only in-frame ones; the method was immunoSEQ multiplex PCR. The table records 75,000 to 100,000 clones, roughly 92% of them present only once. These data are taken from a study of T cell responses to AZD1222 COVID-19 vaccine. Study-wide points: Reports indicate that nearly half of spike-specific TCRs are directed at unmutated variant regions.

This receptor was obtained from an adult in good health. The sequencing used peripheral blood, collected on day 0 of AZD1222 vaccination.

The CDR3 is CASRGGTGTEAFF. CDR3 DNA: TGCGCCAGCAGGGGAGGGACTGGAACTGAAGCTTTCTTT. V gene TRBV10-1 combines with J gene TRBJ1-1; D perhaps matches TRBD1 (5 bases). Trimming took 6 bases from V and 5 from J, leaving 13 bases between them. Germline V gene data show CDR1 as WNHNN and CDR2 as SYGVQD (reference sequence). There are 13 residues in the CDR3.